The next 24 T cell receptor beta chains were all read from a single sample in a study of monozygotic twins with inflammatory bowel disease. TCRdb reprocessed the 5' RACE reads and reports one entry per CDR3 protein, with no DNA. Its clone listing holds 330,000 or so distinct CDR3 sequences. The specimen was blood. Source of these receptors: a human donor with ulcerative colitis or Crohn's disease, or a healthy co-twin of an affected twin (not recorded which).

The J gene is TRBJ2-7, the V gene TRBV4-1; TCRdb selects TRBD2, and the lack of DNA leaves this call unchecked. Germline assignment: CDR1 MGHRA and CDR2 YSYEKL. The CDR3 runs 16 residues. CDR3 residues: CASSQLSGRSPYEQYF.

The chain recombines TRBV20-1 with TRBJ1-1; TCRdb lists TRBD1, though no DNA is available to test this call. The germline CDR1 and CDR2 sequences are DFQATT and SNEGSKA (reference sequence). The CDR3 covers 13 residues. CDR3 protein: CSRLDRANTEAFF.

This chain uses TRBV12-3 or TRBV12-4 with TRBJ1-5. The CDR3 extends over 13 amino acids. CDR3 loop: CASSLWASGAQHF.

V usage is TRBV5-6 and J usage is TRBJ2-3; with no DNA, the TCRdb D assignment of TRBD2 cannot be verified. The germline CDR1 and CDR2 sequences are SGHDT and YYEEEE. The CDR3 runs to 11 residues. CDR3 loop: CASSAGVTQYF.

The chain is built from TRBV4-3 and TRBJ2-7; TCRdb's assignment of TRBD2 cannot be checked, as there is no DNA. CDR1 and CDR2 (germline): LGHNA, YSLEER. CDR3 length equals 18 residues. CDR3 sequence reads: CASSQDTLRTGPSYEQYF.

CDR3 in amino acids: CASSFVSGATDTQYF. The V and J genes are TRBV5-1 and TRBJ2-3; TCRdb gives TRBD1 as the D gene, but with no DNA this cannot be confirmed. The CDR3 is 15 residues long. The germline V gene has CDR1 SGHRS and CDR2 YFSETQ.

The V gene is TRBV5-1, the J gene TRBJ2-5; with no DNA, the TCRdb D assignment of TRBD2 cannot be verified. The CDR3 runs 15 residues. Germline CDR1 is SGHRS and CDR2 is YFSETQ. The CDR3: CASSTGTSGQETQYF.

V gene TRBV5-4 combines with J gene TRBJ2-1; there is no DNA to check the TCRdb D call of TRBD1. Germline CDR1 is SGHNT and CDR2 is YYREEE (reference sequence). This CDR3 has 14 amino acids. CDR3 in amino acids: CASSLPGRYNEQFF.

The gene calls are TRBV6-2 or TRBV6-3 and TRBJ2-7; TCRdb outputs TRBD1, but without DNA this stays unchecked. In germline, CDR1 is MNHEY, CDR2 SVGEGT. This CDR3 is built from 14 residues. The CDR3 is CASSYGTATYEQYF.

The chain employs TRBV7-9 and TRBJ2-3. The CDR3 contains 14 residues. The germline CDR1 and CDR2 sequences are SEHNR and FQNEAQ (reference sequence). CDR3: CASSLSLSTDTQYF.

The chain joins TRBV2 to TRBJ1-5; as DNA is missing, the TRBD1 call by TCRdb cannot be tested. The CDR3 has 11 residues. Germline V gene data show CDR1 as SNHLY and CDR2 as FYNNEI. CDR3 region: CASRRGQPQHF.

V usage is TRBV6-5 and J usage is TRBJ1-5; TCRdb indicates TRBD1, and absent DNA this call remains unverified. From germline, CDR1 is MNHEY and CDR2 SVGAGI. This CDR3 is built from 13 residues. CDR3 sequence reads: CASSLNRGQPQHF.

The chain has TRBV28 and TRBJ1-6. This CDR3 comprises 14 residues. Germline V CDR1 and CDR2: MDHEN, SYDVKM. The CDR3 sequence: CASSLPNRASPLHF.

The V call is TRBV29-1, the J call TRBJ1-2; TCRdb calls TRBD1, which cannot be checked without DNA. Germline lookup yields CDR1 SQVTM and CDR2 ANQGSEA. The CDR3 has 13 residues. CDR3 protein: CSVFQGQTYGYTF.

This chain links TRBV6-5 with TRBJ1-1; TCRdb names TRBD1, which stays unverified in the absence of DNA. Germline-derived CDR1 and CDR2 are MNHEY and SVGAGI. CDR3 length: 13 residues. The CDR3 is CASRGQGAGEAFF.

The CDR3 sequence is CSARDGGTTINQPQHF. J is TRBJ1-5 and V is TRBV20-1. The CDR3 runs to 16 residues. The germline V gene encodes CDR1 DFQATT and CDR2 SNEGSKA (reference sequence).

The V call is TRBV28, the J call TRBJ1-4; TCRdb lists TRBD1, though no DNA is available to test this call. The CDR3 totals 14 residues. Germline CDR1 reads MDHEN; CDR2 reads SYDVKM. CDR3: CASSLTGRIEKLFF.

Here the CDR3 reads CASSSPFTGGGYTF. This chain connects TRBV28 to TRBJ1-2; TCRdb reports TRBD1, a call that lacks DNA to check it against. Germline-derived CDR1 and CDR2 are MDHEN and SYDVKM. CDR3 length: 14 residues.

CDR3 protein: CASSLLSLNTEAFF. The gene calls are TRBV27 and TRBJ1-1. Germline CDR1 and CDR2: MNHEY and SMNVEV (reference sequence). This CDR3 is 14 amino acids long.

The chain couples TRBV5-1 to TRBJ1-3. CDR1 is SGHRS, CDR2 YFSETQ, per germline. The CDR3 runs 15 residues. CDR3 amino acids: CASSLEAASGNTIYF.

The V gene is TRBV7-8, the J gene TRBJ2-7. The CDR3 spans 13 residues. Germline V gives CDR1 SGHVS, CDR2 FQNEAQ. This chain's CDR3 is CASSSQGTYEQYF.

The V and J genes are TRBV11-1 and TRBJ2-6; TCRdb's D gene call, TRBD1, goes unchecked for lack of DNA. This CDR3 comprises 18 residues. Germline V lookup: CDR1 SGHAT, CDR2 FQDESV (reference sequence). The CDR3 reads CASSFGQGFYSGANVLTF.

CDR3 amino acids: CASSQENTGLIYEQYF. This rearrangement joins TRBV4-1 to TRBJ2-7. This CDR3 is 16 amino acids long. CDR1 and CDR2 (germline): MGHRA, YSYEKL.

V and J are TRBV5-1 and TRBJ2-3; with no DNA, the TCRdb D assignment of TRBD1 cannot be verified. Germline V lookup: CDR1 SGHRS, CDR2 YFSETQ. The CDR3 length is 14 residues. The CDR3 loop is CASSSRGRADTQYF. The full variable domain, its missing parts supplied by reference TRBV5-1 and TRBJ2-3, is KAGVTQTPRYLIKTRGQQVTLSCSPISGHRSVSWYQQTPGQGLQFLFEYFSETQRNKGNFPGRFSGRQFSNSRSEMNVSTLELGDSALYLCASSSRGRADTQYFGPGTRLTVL.